This T cell receptor (beta chain) stems from a study of Ad26.COV2.S vaccination and SARS-CoV-2 variants. Overall study results and limits: Post-vaccination spike-specific CD8+ and CD4+ T cell responses reportedly had substantial breadth.

Only a few counts were recorded for this clone. Its antigen is not identified. A junction boundary mismatches the germline segment, possibly from a read error. Germline lookup yields CDR1 SQVTM and CDR2 ANQGSEA. The CDR3 spans 13 residues. Documented treatment: over 15 received Ad26.COV2.S at low or high dose, single or two shots; about 5 received placebo; per-sample allocation not given. On day 63 after the first injection, vaccine and placebo recipients gave samples. Only in-frame clones appear in the TCRdb table, and some are missing; sequencing was by immunoSEQ multiplex PCR. The sample consists of 500,000 or so clones, approximately 88% of them appearing once.

The sample was peripheral blood, taken in a trial of Ad26.COV2.S vaccine versus placebo. The genes are TRBV29-1 and TRBJ2-1; maybe TRBD1 (6 bases). The sequence derives from a person between 18 and 65 years old who received the Ad26.COV2.S COVID-19 vaccine or a placebo. The DNA of the CDR3 is TGCAGCGTTGAGGACAGCCAGCTCAGCCCTTTCATCTTC. As protein: CSVEDSQLSPFIF.